This T cell receptor beta chain is from a study of identical twins (dated by TCRdb to the mid-2010s). For the wider study: To test whether fetal clonotypes persist, this study deep-sequenced TCR alpha and beta repertoires from monozygotic twins, from unrelated adults of various ages, and from cord blood. To rule out contamination, replicate twin experiments were performed at different times with different library preparation protocols.

This clonotype came up a few times. What this receptor recognizes is not known. Per-base qualities were not stored, and no clone one base away is much larger. On the study overall, not on this receptor specifically: Conclusions relied on cross-sectional statistical analysis, since the same donors could not be followed over many years. In monozygotic twins, out-of-frame TCR alpha sharing was systematically underestimated by recombination models, although the models agreed with sharing between unrelated individuals. The excess sharing between twins in beta out-of-frame sequences was weaker because fewer shared sequences reduced the signal-to-noise ratio. Compared with coincidental sharing between unrelated individuals, out-of-frame TCR alpha sequences shared between twins showed an excess of sequences with low generation probability. Fewer insertions were carried by abundant cord blood beta clonotypes; a weaker similar trend was observed in young adult naive repertoires, while no such trend was observed in memory repertoires. Invariant T cells such as MAIT and iNKT could partly confound zero-insertion analyses, although diverse VJ usage argued against such confounding for most clonotypes.

The library relied on 5' RACE. TCRdb records Illumina HiSeq 2000 as the sequencer. Template switching added a universal primer binding site, and the final cDNA carried a unique molecular identifier that allowed TCR cDNA molecules to be counted accurately. First-strand cDNA for TCR alpha and beta chains was synthesized from specific primers in the conserved constant-segment region. To control for contamination, each cDNA library was double barcoded with a SMART-Mk sample barcode plus Illumina barcodes. TruSeq adapter sequences and Illumina sample barcodes were added in two successive PCR steps. The Illumina HiSeq platform was used with custom primers to sequence TCR alpha and beta cDNA libraries. On the authors' methods: MiGEC processed the raw reads to extract unique molecular identifiers, while MiXCR was used to determine the CDR3 positions. Recombination models were inferred per individual with the repgenHMM and IGoR tools using an EM algorithm. Shared clonotypes were analyzed with the tcR package in R, and sharing was normalized by the product of cloneset sizes. To study raw recombination free of thymic and clonal selection effects, out-of-frame nonproductive sequences were analyzed. In-frame beta chains were kept once TCRdb had trimmed the public reads at Q25 with fastp and called clones with MiXCR. Each CDR3 protein appears once, grouped with its most common genes and DNA. These V and J calls originate from TCRdb's pipeline instead of the authors' own analysis. Counted in this sample were a few hundred thousand distinct CDR3 sequences; more than 9.5% of them appeared once. Jointly, the top ten make up more than 3.5% of the sample.

Every donor was a healthy Caucasian. Three pairs of female monozygotic twins, all aged about 18 to 30 years, made up the twin cohort. Miltenyi CD45RO+ enrichment and human naive T-cell isolation kits were used to isolate memory (CD45RO+) and naive T cells from PBMC. V is clipped by 7 bases and J by 0 bases, and the sequence between their germline boundaries is 7 bases long. According to the germline V gene (reference sequence), CDR1 reads MNHEY and CDR2 reads SMNVEV. There are 12 amino acids in the CDR3, from cysteine to phenylalanine inclusive. Left in the record is the CDR3 DNA by itself, 36 bases read in frame from the first base. These records were also assigned to another study, of yellow fever vaccine responses in identical twins. Looking at the second paper: According to the authors, the vaccine-induced T cell response in identical twins seemed to be partly convergent and partly specific to each individual. In the study, vaccine-responding T cell clones were precisely tracked in identical twins.

The rearrangement combines TRBV27 with TRBJ2-7, with the D segment identity uncertain. The TCR sequence derives from a woman younger than 30 in good health. Sequenced: memory (CD45RO+) T cells sorted from blood. The label giving this sample's cell subset or site can be read as: CD45RO+ enriched T cells. The DNA sequence is as follows: TGTGCCAGCAAGTCAGTCTCCTACGAGCAGTACTTC. It specifies CASKSVSYEQYF.